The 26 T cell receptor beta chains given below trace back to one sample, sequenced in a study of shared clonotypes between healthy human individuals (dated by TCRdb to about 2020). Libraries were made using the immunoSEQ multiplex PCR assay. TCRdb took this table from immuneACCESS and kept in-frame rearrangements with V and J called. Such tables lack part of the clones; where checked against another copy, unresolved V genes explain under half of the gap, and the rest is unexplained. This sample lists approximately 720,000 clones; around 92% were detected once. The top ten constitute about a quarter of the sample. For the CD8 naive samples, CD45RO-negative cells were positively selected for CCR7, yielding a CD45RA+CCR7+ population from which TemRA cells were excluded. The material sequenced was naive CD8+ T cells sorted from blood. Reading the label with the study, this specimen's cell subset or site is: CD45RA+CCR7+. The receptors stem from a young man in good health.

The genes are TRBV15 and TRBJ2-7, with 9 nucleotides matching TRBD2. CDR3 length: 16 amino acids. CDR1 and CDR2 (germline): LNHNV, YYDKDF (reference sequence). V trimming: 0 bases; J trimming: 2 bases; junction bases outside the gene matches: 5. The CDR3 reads CATSRDSGSLTYEQYF. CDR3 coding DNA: TGTGCCACCAGCAGAGATAGCGGGAGTCTTACCTACGAGCAGTACTTC. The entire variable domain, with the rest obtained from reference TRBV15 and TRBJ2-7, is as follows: DAMVIQNPRYQVTQFGKPVTLSCSQTLNHNVMYWYQQKSSQAPKLLFHYYDKDFNNEADTPDNFQSRRPNTSFCFLDIRSPGLGDTAMYLCATSRDSGSLTYEQYFGPGTRLTVT.

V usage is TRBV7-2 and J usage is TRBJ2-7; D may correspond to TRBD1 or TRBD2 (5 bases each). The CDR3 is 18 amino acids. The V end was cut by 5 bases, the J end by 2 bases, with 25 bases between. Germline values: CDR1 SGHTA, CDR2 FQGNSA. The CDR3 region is CASSPRSDSTPAAYEQYF. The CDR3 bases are TGTGCCAGCAGCCCCCGGAGCGACAGCACCCCAGCGGCCTACGAGCAGTACTTC.

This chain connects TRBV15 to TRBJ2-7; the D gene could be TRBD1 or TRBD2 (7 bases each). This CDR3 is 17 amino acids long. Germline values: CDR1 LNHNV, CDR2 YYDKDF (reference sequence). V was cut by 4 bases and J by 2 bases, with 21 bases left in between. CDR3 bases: TGTGCCACCAGCACAGGGGGGGGAAGTCCTAGCCCCTACGAGCAGTACTTC. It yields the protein CATSTGGGSPSPYEQYF.

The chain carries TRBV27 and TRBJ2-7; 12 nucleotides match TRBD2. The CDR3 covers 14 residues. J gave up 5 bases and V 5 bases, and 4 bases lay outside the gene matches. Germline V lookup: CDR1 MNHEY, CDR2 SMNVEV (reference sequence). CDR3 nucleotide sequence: TGTGCCAGCAGTCCCGGACTAGCGGGAAACGAGCAGTACTTC. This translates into CASSPGLAGNEQYF.

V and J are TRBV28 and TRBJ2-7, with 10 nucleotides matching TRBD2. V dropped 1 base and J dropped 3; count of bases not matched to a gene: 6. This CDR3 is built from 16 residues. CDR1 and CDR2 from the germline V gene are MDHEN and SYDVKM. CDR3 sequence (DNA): TGTGCCAGCAGTTTATTCCGGGTAGCGGGAGGCTACGAGCAGTACTTC. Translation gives CASSLFRVAGGYEQYF.

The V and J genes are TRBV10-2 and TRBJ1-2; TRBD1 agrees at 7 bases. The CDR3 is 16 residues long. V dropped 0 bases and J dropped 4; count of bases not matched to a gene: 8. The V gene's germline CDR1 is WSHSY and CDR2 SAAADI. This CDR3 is CASSESTGDIIYGYTF. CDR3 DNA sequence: TGCGCCAGCAGTGAGTCTACAGGGGACATTATCTATGGCTACACCTTC.

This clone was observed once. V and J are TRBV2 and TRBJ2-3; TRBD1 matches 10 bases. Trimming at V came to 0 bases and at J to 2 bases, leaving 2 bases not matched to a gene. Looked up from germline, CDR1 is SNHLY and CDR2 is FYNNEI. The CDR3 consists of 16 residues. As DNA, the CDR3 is TGTGCCAGCAGTGAAGCGACAGGGGGCTACACAGATACGCAGTATTTT. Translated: CASSEATGGYTDTQYF.

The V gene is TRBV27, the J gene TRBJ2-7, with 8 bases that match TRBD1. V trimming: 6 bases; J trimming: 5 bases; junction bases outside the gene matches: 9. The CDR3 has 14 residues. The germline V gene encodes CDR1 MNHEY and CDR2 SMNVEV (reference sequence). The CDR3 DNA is TGTGCCAGCAGCCCAAGGACAGGGTTCGACGAGCAGTACTTC. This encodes CASSPRTGFDEQYF.

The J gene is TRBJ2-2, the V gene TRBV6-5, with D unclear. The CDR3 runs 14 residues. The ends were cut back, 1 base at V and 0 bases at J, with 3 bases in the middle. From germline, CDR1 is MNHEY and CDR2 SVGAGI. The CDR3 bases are TGTGCCAGCAGTTACTACCCGAACACCGGGGAGCTGTTTTTT. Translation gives CASSYYPNTGELFF.

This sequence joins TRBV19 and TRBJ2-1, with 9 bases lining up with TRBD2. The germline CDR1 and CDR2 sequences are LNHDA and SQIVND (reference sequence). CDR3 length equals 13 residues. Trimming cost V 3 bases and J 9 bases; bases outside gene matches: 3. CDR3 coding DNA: TGTGCCAGTAGTATTACTAGCGGGCCTGAGCAGTTCTTC. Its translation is CASSITSGPEQFF.

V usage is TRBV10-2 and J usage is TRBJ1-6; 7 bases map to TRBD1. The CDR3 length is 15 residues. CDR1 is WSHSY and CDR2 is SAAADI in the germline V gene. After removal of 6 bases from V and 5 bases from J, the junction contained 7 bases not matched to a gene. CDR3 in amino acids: CASRNPGQNNSPLHF. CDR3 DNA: TGCGCCAGCAGAAATCCGGGACAGAATAATTCACCCCTCCACTTT.

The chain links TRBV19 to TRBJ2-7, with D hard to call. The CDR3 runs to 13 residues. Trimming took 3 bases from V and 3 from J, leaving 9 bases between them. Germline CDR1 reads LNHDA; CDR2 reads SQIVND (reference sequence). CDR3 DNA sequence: TGTGCCAGTAGTATTACGAGGAGCTACGAGCAGTACTTC. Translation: CASSITRSYEQYF. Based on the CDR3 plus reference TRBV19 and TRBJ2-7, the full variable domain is DGGITQSPKYLFRKEGQNVTLSCEQNLNHDAMYWYRQDPGQGLRLIYYSQIVNDFQKGDIAEGYSVSREKKESFPLTVTSAQKNPTAFYLCASSITRSYEQYFGPGTRLTVT.

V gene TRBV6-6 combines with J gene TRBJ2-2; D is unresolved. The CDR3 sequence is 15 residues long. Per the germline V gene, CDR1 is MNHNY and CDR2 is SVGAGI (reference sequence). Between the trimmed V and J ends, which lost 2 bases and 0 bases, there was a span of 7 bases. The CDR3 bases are TGTGCCAGCAGTTACGGGTCACCGAACACCGGGGAGCTGTTTTTT. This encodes CASSYGSPNTGELFF.

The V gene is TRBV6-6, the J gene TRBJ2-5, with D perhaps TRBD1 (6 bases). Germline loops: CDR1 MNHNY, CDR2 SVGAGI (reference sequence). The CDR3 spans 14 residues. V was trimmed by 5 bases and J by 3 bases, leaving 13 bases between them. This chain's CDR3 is CASSTGLGEETQYF. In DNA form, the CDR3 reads TGTGCCAGCAGTACAGGGCTAGGAGAAGAGACCCAGTACTTC.

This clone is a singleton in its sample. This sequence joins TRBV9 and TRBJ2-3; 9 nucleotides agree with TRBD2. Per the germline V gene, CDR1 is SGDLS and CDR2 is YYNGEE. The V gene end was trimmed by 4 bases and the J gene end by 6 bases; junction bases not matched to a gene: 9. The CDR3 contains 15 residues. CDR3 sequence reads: CASSYRGRASDTQYF. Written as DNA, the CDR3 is TGTGCCAGCAGCTATCGCGGGAGGGCCTCGGATACGCAGTATTTT.

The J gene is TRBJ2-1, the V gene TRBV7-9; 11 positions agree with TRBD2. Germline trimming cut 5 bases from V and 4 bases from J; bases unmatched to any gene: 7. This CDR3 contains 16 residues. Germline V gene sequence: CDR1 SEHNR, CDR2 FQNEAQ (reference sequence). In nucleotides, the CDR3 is TGTGCCAGCAGCCTTGGACTAGCGGGCCCGTACAATGAGCAGTTCTTC. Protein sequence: CASSLGLAGPYNEQFF.

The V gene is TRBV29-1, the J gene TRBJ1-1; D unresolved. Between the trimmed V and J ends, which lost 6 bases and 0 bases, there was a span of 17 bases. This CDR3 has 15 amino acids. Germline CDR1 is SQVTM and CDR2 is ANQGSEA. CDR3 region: CSVAPGWGMNTEAFF. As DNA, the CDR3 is TGCAGCGTAGCCCCTGGGTGGGGAATGAACACTGAAGCTTTCTTT.

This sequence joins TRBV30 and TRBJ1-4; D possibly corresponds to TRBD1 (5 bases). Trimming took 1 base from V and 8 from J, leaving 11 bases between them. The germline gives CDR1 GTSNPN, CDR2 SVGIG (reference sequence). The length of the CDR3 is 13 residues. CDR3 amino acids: CAWSGDGGEKLFF. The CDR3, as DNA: TGTGCCTGGAGTGGGGACGGCGGCGAAAAACTGTTTTTT.

CDR3 loop: CAGWTLAYEQYF. The CDR3 DNA sequence: TGTGCCGGTTGGACATTGGCCTACGAGCAGTACTTC. V is TRBV30 and J is TRBJ2-7, with D possibly matching TRBD1 (5 bases). V was trimmed by 8 bases and J by 2 bases, leaving 13 bases between them. Germline CDR1 GTSNPN, CDR2 SVGIG (reference sequence). This CDR3 is built from 12 residues.

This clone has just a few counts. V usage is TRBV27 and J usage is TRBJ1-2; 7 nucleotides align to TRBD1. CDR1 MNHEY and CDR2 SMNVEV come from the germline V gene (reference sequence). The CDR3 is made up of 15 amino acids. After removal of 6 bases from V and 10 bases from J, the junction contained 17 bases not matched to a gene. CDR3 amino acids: CASSTTEQGRKSYTF. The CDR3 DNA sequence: TGTGCCAGCAGCACGACTGAACAGGGGCGGAAGTCCTACACCTTC.

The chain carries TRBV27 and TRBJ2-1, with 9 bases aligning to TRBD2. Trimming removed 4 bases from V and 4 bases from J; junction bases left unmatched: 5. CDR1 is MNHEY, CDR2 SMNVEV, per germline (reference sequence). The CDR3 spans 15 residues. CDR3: CASSSPGLAYNEQFF. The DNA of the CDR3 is TGTGCCAGCAGTTCCCCGGGACTAGCTTACAATGAGCAGTTCTTC.

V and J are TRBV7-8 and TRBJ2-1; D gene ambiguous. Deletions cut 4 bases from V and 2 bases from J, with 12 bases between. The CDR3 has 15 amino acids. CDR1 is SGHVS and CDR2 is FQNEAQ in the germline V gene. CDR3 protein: CASSYKTTPYNEQFF. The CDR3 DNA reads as TGTGCCAGCAGCTACAAAACAACGCCCTACAATGAGCAGTTCTTC.

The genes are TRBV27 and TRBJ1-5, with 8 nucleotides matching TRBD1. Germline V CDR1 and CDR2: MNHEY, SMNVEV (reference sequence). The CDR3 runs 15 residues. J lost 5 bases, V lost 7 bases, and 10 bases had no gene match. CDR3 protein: CASMARTGRYQPQHF. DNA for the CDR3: TGTGCCAGCATGGCCCGGACAGGGAGATATCAGCCCCAGCATTTT.

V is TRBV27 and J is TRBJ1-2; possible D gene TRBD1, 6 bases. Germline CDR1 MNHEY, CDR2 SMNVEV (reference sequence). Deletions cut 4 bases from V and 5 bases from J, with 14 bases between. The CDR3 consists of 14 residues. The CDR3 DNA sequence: TGTGCCAGCAGTTCTTACAGGGAAGGGTATGGCTACACCTTC. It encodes CASSSYREGYGYTF.

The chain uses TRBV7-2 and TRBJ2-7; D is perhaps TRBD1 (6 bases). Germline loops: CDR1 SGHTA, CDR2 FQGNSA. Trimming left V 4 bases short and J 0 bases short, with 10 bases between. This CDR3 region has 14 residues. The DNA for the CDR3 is TGTGCCAGCAGCTCCCCGGGACACTCCTACGAGCAGTACTTC. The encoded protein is CASSSPGHSYEQYF. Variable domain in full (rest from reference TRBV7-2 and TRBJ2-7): GAGVSQSPSNKVTEKGKDVELRCDPISGHTALYWYRQSLGQGLEFLIYFQGNSAPDKSGLPSDRFSAERTGGSVSTLTIQRTQQEDSAVYLCASSSPGHSYEQYFGPGTRLTVT.

The CDR3 is CASSTGTLATDTQYF. The CDR3 nucleotides read TGTGCCAGCAGCACCGGGACACTTGCGACAGATACGCAGTATTTT. The gene calls are TRBV27 and TRBJ2-3, with D perhaps TRBD1 (6 bases). CDR1 is MNHEY and CDR2 is SMNVEV in the germline V gene (reference sequence). The CDR3 runs to 15 residues. Between the trimmed V and J ends, which lost 6 bases and 3 bases, there was a span of 16 bases.